The next 12 T cell receptor beta chains were all read from a single sample in a study of vaccination and CD4 T cells after COVID-19. Time point reported: late sampling 161 to 241 days after vaccination in three convalescent patients. The treatment denotes: roughly 11-day PBMC culture with coronavirus spike peptide pools or control peptides (ViraFEST assay). What these receptors recognize is not known. Cultured CD4+ T cell DNA was sequenced using the Oncomine TCR Beta short-read assay. Each CDR3 protein gets one entry after TCRdb re-called the PCR reads with MiXCR. The table has around 25,000 distinct CDR3 sequences, approximately 28% seen once. The sample here was CD4+ T cells from blood, cultured in vitro, taken about 7 months after SARS-CoV-2 vaccination. Receptor source: a human donor who had recovered from COVID-19.

The J gene is TRBJ2-1, the V gene TRBV18; no firm D call. V dropped 1 base and J dropped 1 base, with 11 bases sitting between them. The CDR3 consists of 16 residues. Germline loops: CDR1 KGHSH, CDR2 LQKENI. This chain's CDR3 is CASSPRSVGSYNEQFF. The CDR3, as DNA: TGTGCCAGCTCACCACGATCCGTGGGTTCCTACAATGAGCAGTTCTTC.

The sample holds many counts of this clonotype. The chain recombines TRBV7-3 with TRBJ2-3; TRBD1 agrees at 7 bases. Germline assignment: CDR1 SGHTA and CDR2 FQGTGA. The CDR3 totals 13 residues. Losses at the gene ends were 5 bases for V and 1 base for J; bases not matched to a gene: 0. The DNA of the CDR3 is TGTGCCAGCAGCGGGACAGGCACAGATACGCAGTATTTT. It is translated as CASSGTGTDTQYF.

This clonotype was observed a handful of times. The CDR3 spells CAISGVSVGWEGKQFF. The DNA of the CDR3 is TGTGCCATCAGTGGAGTGTCCGTTGGGTGGGAGGGAAAGCAGTTCTTC. The chain carries TRBV10-3 and TRBJ2-1, with TRBD2 identical over 7 bases. V was clipped by 4 bases and J by 11 bases; unmatched bases: 17. This CDR3 spans 16 amino acids. Looked up from germline, CDR1 is ENHRY and CDR2 is SYGVKD.

This clonotype was seen a handful of times. This chain connects TRBV6-1 to TRBJ2-3; D gene unclear. This CDR3 is built from 14 residues. CDR1 is MNHNS and CDR2 is SASEGT in the germline V gene. Trimming took off 0 bases at V and 4 bases at J, with 8 bases between the two ends. The chain's CDR3 is CASSEAIVADTQYF. DNA for the CDR3: TGTGCCAGCAGTGAAGCAATAGTGGCAGATACGCAGTATTTT.

This clonotype is termed medium-sized. V gene TRBV7-9 combines with J gene TRBJ1-5; D is uncertain. This CDR3 comprises 14 residues. V dropped 2 bases and J dropped 0 bases, with 5 bases sitting between them. CDR1 is SEHNR and CDR2 is FQNEAQ in the germline V gene (reference sequence). The CDR3 DNA reads TGTGCCAGCAGCTTAAGGGATAGCAATCAGCCCCAGCATTTT. It is translated as CASSLRDSNQPQHF.

This clonotype was seen a handful of times. V usage is TRBV7-8 and J usage is TRBJ2-7, with a possible D match to TRBD1 (5 bases). Trimming pared 2 bases from V and 0 bases from J, leaving 20 bases between. CDR1 is SGHVS and CDR2 is FQNEAQ in the germline V gene. This CDR3 is 18 amino acids long. CDR3 protein: CASSLSSGRARSSYEQYF. CDR3 in DNA: TGTGCCAGCAGCTTAAGTTCCGGCAGGGCCCGCAGCTCCTACGAGCAGTACTTC.

V is TRBV10-3 and J is TRBJ2-5; possibly TRBD1 for D (6 bases). Trimming removed 2 bases from V and 10 bases from J, with 8 bases in between. CDR1 and CDR2 from the germline V gene are ENHRY and SYGVKD. This CDR3 is built from 11 residues. In DNA, the CDR3 is TGTGCCATCAGTGAGAGGGGGAACCAGTACTTC. Translated: CAISERGNQYF.

This clonotype turned up a few times. V is TRBV7-9 and J is TRBJ2-3, with 12 bases that match TRBD2. Germline V CDR1 and CDR2: SEHNR, FQNEAQ (reference sequence). V trimming: 1 base; J trimming: 6 bases; junction bases outside the gene matches: 11. The CDR3 has 18 residues. CDR3 region: CASSLGSSGRAARDTQYF. In nucleotides, the CDR3 is TGTGCCAGCAGCTTAGGGTCTAGCGGGAGGGCGGCGCGCGATACGCAGTATTTT.

The genes are TRBV7-8 and TRBJ1-1; D remains unclear. The CDR3 contains 13 residues. V lost 1 base and J 3 bases, leaving 6 bases between the germline ends. The germline gives CDR1 SGHVS, CDR2 FQNEAQ. DNA of the CDR3: TGTGCCAGCAGCTTAGGGGTTGACACTGAAGCTTTCTTT. It yields the protein CASSLGVDTEAFF. The full variable domain, its missing parts supplied by reference TRBV7-8 and TRBJ1-1, is GAGVSQSPRYKVAKRGQDVALRCDPISGHVSLFWYQQALGQGPEFLTYFQNEAQLDKSGLPSDRFFAERPEGSVSTLKIQRTQQEDSAVYLCASSLGVDTEAFFGQGTRLTVV.

This clonotype was seen more than once but under ten times. The chain links TRBV28 to TRBJ2-1; D is ambiguous. Germline values: CDR1 MDHEN, CDR2 SYDVKM. This CDR3 region has 13 residues. Deletions cut 7 bases from V and 4 bases from J, with 11 bases between. The CDR3 sequence: CASNGPHYNEQFF. The CDR3 DNA reads TGTGCCAGCAACGGACCTCATTACAATGAGCAGTTCTTC.

A few counts support this clonotype. The chain is built from TRBV20-1 and TRBJ2-2, with a tentative D call TRBD2 (6 bases). CDR3 length equals 15 residues. With 1 base removed from V and 2 bases from J, the gap between germline ends came to 11 bases. CDR1 is DFQATT and CDR2 is SNEGSKA in the germline V gene (reference sequence). The CDR3 loop is CSARAGTPNTGELFF. The DNA of the CDR3 is TGCAGTGCTAGAGCCGGGACTCCAAACACCGGGGAGCTGTTTTTT.

This clonotype is deemed medium-sized. This chain joins TRBV15 and TRBJ2-7; no definite D call. Trimming pared 0 bases from V and 3 bases from J, leaving 6 bases between. CDR1 is LNHNV and CDR2 is YYDKDF in the germline V gene (reference sequence). The CDR3 consists of 13 residues. The DNA of the CDR3 is TGTGCCACCAGCAGAGATCGGGTCTACGAGCAGTACTTC. It translates to CATSRDRVYEQYF.